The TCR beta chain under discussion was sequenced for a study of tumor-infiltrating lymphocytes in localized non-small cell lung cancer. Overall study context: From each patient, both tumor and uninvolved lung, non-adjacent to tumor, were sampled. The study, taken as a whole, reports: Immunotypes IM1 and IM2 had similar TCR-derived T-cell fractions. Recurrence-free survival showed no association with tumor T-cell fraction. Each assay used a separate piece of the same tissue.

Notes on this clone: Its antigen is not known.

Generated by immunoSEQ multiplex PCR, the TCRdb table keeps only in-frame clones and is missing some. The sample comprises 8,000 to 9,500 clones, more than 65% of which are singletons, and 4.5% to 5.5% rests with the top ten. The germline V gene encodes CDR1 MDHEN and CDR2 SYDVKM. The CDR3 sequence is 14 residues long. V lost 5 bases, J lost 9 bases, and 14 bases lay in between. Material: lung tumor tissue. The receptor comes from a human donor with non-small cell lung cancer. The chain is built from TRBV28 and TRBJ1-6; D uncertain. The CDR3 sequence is CASSRPAVSSPLHF. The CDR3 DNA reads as TGTGCCAGCAGTAGGCCGGCCGTGAGTTCACCCCTCCACTTT.